The 32 T cell receptor beta chains listed next were all sequenced from one sample in a study of T cells in Graves' hyperthyroidism and ophthalmopathy. Using RNA transcripts as the source, TCR beta CDR3 regions were amplified. In the first-round RT-PCR of the TCR CDR3, the HTBI primer set was used. From the multiplex PCR reads, TCRdb called clonotypes with MiXCR, one entry per CDR3 protein. The sample has 550,000 to 800,000 distinct CDR3 sequences; about 16% are singletons. Sequences were obtained from blood. These TCRs come from a man in his late teens or twenties with Graves' hyperthyroidism.

About this clonotype itself: Relative to the germline gene, one junction end is altered; a read error may explain this. This chain links TRBV6-2 or TRBV6-3 with TRBJ2-1, with TRBD2 identical over 7 bases. The V gene's germline CDR1 is MNHEY and CDR2 SVGEGT. CDR3 size: 14 residues. The CDR3 nucleotides are TGTGCCAGCAGCTCGGGAGGCGCCTACAATGGGCAGTTCTTC. This encodes CASSSGGAYNGQFF.

This clonotype was picked up many times. This CDR3 reads CASSNSYNEQFF. As DNA, the CDR3 is TGTGCCAGCAGTAACTCCTACAATGAGCAGTTCTTC. The chain is built from TRBV28 and TRBJ2-1; no firm D call. The CDR3 consists of 12 residues. V shed 5 bases and J shed 0 bases, with 2 bases lying between them. Germline V lookup: CDR1 MDHEN, CDR2 SYDVKM.

On this clonotype: At one boundary the junction diverges from the germline segment, which might be a read error. In nucleotides, the CDR3 is TGTGCCAGCCGGGGTGTTCAAGAGACCCAGTGCTTC. Translating gives CASRGVQETQCF. The chain couples TRBV6-1 to TRBJ2-5, with D maybe TRBD2 (5 bases). This CDR3 is built from 12 residues. The germline V gene has CDR1 MNHNS and CDR2 SASEGT.

This clonotype appeared a few times. The chain has TRBV29-1 and TRBJ1-5; a weak D match, TRBD1 (6 bases). Germline V gene lookup returns CDR1 SQVTM and CDR2 ANQGSEA. CDR3 length: 13 residues. With 5 bases removed from V and 3 bases from J, the gap between germline ends came to 11 bases. In nucleotides, the CDR3 is TGCAGCGTTCGGGGGGGGGCCAATCAGCCCCAGCATTTT. Translated: CSVRGGANQPQHF.

There are a few counts of this clonotype. The chain couples TRBV9 to TRBJ2-7, with 7 positions matching TRBD1. V lost 1 base to trimming and J lost 0 bases; unmatched junction nucleotides: 4. The CDR3 covers 15 residues. Looked up from germline, CDR1 is SGDLS and CDR2 is YYNGEE. The CDR3 region is CASSVTGDSSYEQYF. CDR3 DNA: TGTGCCAGCAGCGTAACAGGGGACAGCTCCTACGAGCAGTACTTC.

The table lists this clonotype with a few counts. The V and J genes are TRBV7-2 and TRBJ1-2, with 7 bases that match TRBD1. V shed 5 bases, J shed 8 bases, and the junction held 11 bases outside the gene matches. This CDR3 region has 14 residues. CDR1 is SGHTA, CDR2 FQGNSA, per germline. The CDR3 coding sequence is TGTGCCAGCAGCAAGGACAGGAGTGGACTGGGCTACACCTTC. This sequence encodes CASSKDRSGLGYTF.

This clonotype is a singleton in its sample. A much larger clone lies a single base off, so this may be a read error. J is TRBJ1-5 and V is TRBV18; D remains ambiguous. Per the germline V gene, CDR1 is KGHSH and CDR2 is LQKENI. The length of the CDR3 is 13 residues. DNA of the CDR3: TGTGCCAGCTCACCAAAGGGCAATCAGCTCCAGCATTTT. Translated: CASSPKGNQLQHF.

This rearrangement joins TRBV19 to TRBJ2-5; 10 positions agree with TRBD2. J gave up 7 bases and V 6 bases, and 2 bases lay outside the gene matches. Germline V gives CDR1 LNHDA, CDR2 SQIVND (reference sequence). CDR3 length: 12 residues. The CDR3 reads CASRRTSGTQYF. The DNA of the CDR3 is TGTGCCAGTAGGAGGACTAGCGGGACCCAGTACTTC.

This clonotype was detected ten times or more. The CDR3 spells CSARPGQGRAMNTEAFF. The CDR3 DNA sequence: TGCAGTGCTAGACCGGGACAGGGAAGGGCCATGAACACTGAAGCTTTCTTT. J is TRBJ1-1 and V is TRBV20-1, with TRBD1 matching 9 bases. Losses at the gene ends were 2 bases for V and 0 bases for J; bases not matched to a gene: 10. CDR1 and CDR2 from the germline V gene are DFQATT and SNEGSKA (reference sequence). The CDR3 is made up of 17 amino acids.

At least ten counts were recorded for this clonotype. This chain links TRBV7-2 with TRBJ2-7; 7 bases agree with TRBD1. The V segment lost 2 bases and the J segment 6 bases; nucleotides outside the gene matches: 7. This CDR3 contains 14 residues. Germline CDR1 and CDR2: SGHTA and FQGNSA. This CDR3 reads CASSLIGPGGEQYF. CDR3 DNA sequence: TGTGCCAGCAGCTTAATTGGACCAGGGGGCGAGCAGTACTTC.

This clonotype came up many times. This chain links TRBV7-8 with TRBJ2-2, with TRBD2 identical over 13 bases. Germline V gene sequence: CDR1 SGHVS, CDR2 FQNEAQ. With V trimmed by 5 bases and J by 7 bases, 10 bases remained unmatched. CDR3 length equals 17 residues. This CDR3 is CASSPRTSGSWVGELFF. The CDR3 coding sequence is TGTGCCAGCAGCCCACGGACTAGCGGGAGTTGGGTCGGGGAGCTGTTTTTT.

This clonotype came up a few times. V is TRBV19 and J is TRBJ2-5; the D gene could be TRBD1 or TRBD2 (5 bases each). Germline lookup yields CDR1 LNHDA and CDR2 SQIVND (reference sequence). V lost 4 bases and J lost 4, with 10 bases in between. The CDR3 has 13 amino acids. DNA of the CDR3: TGTGCCAGTAGTACGGCCGGGACAGAGACCCAGTACTTC. Its protein product is CASSTAGTETQYF.

The chain uses TRBV5-1 and TRBJ1-3, with D possibly TRBD1 on 5 matching bases. V lost 6 bases and J lost 3, with 13 bases in between. This CDR3 contains 14 residues. CDR1 and CDR2 (germline): SGHRS, YFSETQ. The DNA for the CDR3 is TGCGCCAGCACCCCGTTGGGGGATGGAAACACCATATATTTT. Its translation: CASTPLGDGNTIYF.

Comments on this clonotype: A read error may be the cause here, since a much bigger clone is one base away. The CDR3 nucleotides are TGTGCCAGCAGCTTCTGCGGGGAGTTACCCGCTAACTATGGCTACACCTTC. Protein: CASSFCGELPANYGYTF. J is TRBJ1-2 and V is TRBV7-9, with D unclear. The germline gives CDR1 SEHNR, CDR2 FQNEAQ (reference sequence). CDR3 length: 17 residues. Trimming removed 3 bases at V and 0 bases at J, with 17 bases between.

This clonotype was found a few times. The V gene is TRBV9, the J gene TRBJ2-2; 7 bases align to TRBD2. The length of the CDR3 is 15 residues. Germline V gene sequence: CDR1 SGDLS, CDR2 YYNGEE. V gave up 2 bases and J gave up 3 bases; unmatched junction bases: 4. The CDR3 region is CASSVQRDDTGELFF. The CDR3, as DNA: TGTGCCAGCAGCGTGCAGCGGGATGACACCGGGGAGCTGTTTTTT.

At least ten counts were recorded for this clonotype. The CDR3 coding sequence is TGTGCCAGCAGCCCTTCGGGATCGCAATACGAGCAGTACTTC. Protein product: CASSPSGSQYEQYF. The rearrangement uses TRBV7-9 and TRBJ2-7; TRBD2 might be the D (5 bases). Trimming took 5 bases from V and 4 from J, leaving 15 bases between them. CDR1 and CDR2 (germline): SEHNR, FQNEAQ (reference sequence). CDR3 length: 14 residues.

The chain carries TRBV12-3 or TRBV12-4 and TRBJ1-5; a possible D gene is TRBD1 (6 bases). V dropped 6 bases and J dropped 2 bases, with 14 bases sitting between them. CDR3 size: 15 residues. Here the CDR3 reads CASRSQGPGNQPQHF. CDR3 nucleotides: TGTGCCAGCAGGTCGCAGGGGCCCGGCAATCAGCCCCAGCATTTT.

This clonotype was counted between two and nine times. The chain has TRBV20-1 and TRBJ2-1; 8 nucleotides match TRBD2. CDR3 length: 15 residues. Germline values: CDR1 DFQATT, CDR2 SNEGSKA (reference sequence). V was pared by 2 bases and J by 0 bases, with 3 bases of the junction left unmatched. The CDR3 nucleotides read TGCAGTGCTAGAAACGGGAGGGGCTCCTACAATGAGCAGTTCTTC. Translation: CSARNGRGSYNEQFF.

This clonotype appeared a few times. V and J are TRBV19 and TRBJ1-2, with 8 bases fitting TRBD1. The CDR3 is 14 residues long. V dropped 9 bases and J dropped 4; count of bases not matched to a gene: 10. Germline V lookup: CDR1 LNHDA, CDR2 SQIVND (reference sequence). CDR3 protein: CASQGQENLYGYTF. The CDR3 nucleotides are TGTGCCAGCCAGGGACAGGAGAATCTCTATGGCTACACCTTC.

This clonotype came up once. The genes are TRBV24-1 and TRBJ2-1; D is unresolved. Between the trimmed V and J ends, which lost 0 bases and 3 bases, there was a span of 11 bases. Germline loops: CDR1 KGHDR, CDR2 SFDVKD. CDR3 size: 16 residues. This chain's CDR3 is CATSDLSAVDYNEQFF. The CDR3 DNA is TGTGCCACCAGTGATTTGTCGGCGGTAGACTACAATGAGCAGTTCTTC.

This clonotype was picked up many times. The chain recombines TRBV28 with TRBJ2-1; 8 bases line up with TRBD1. This CDR3 contains 14 residues. CDR1 and CDR2 from the germline V gene are MDHEN and SYDVKM. The J segment lost 6 bases and the V segment lost 3 bases, leaving 4 bases of the junction unmatched. The CDR3 DNA is TGTGCCAGCAGTTTGACAGGGGTGGCCAATGAGCAGTTCTTC. This codes for CASSLTGVANEQFF.

There are many counts of this clonotype. The rearrangement links TRBV2 to TRBJ1-1; 7 bases are shared with TRBD1. The germline V gene encodes CDR1 SNHLY and CDR2 FYNNEI. This CDR3 is 11 amino acids long. V was clipped by 6 bases and J by 8 bases; unmatched bases: 3. For the CDR3, the DNA is TGTGCCAGCAGGGTGACAGGGGAAGCTTTCTTT. Its protein is CASRVTGEAFF.

In this sample, this clonotype turned up many times. This sequence joins TRBV11-2 and TRBJ1-6; D is uncertain. The CDR3 sequence is 14 residues long. CDR1 and CDR2 from the germline V gene are SGHAT and FQNNGV. The V gene lost 5 bases and the J gene lost 6 bases, with 11 bases spanning the gap. Written as DNA, the CDR3 is TGTGCCAGCAGCCAAGGCATGGGTAATTCACCCCTCCACTTT. This encodes CASSQGMGNSPLHF.

This clonotype was counted many times. The rearrangement links TRBV3-1 to TRBJ2-7; no definite D call. The V gene lost 0 bases and the J gene lost 5 bases, with 5 bases spanning the gap. The CDR3 has 12 residues. Germline V lookup: CDR1 LGHDT, CDR2 YNNKEL (reference sequence). CDR3 loop: CASSQDPNEQYF. In DNA form, the CDR3 reads TGTGCCAGCAGCCAAGATCCGAACGAGCAGTACTTC.

The rearrangement links TRBV5-1 to TRBJ2-7; maybe TRBD2 (5 bases). The V and J ends lost 4 bases and 5 bases respectively, with 13 bases between them. This CDR3 is 13 amino acids long. The germline V gene encodes CDR1 SGHRS and CDR2 YFSETQ. CDR3 amino acids: CASSLGNADEQYF. CDR3 sequence (DNA): TGCGCCAGCAGCCTCGGGAACGCCGACGAGCAGTACTTC.

The table lists this clonotype with many counts. The J gene is TRBJ2-7, the V gene TRBV28; D not resolved. The CDR3 is made up of 15 amino acids. The ends were cut back, 2 bases at V and 3 bases at J, with 14 bases in the middle. The V gene's germline CDR1 is MDHEN and CDR2 SYDVKM. CDR3 protein: CASSLRSPYIYEQYF. The CDR3, as DNA: TGTGCCAGCAGTTTACGCAGCCCCTATATCTACGAGCAGTACTTC.

This chain connects TRBV29-1 to TRBJ2-3, with 7 nucleotides matching TRBD2. V gave up 3 bases and J gave up 1 base; unmatched junction bases: 16. CDR3 length: 18 amino acids. Per the germline V gene, CDR1 is SQVTM and CDR2 is ANQGSEA. The CDR3 loop is CSVDSLRGRAGGTDTQYF. The CDR3 nucleotides read TGCAGCGTTGATTCCCTACGAGGGAGGGCCGGAGGCACAGATACGCAGTATTTT.

This clonotype was recorded at least ten times. V gene TRBV12-3 or TRBV12-4 combines with J gene TRBJ2-6; D call uncertain. This CDR3 is built from 13 residues. V was shortened by 6 bases and J by 2 bases, with 5 bases between the two germline ends. DNA for the CDR3: TGTGCCAGCAGGTCGACTGGGGCCAACGTCCTGACTTTC. This translates into CASRSTGANVLTF.

This clonotype was counted only a few times. The chain has TRBV27 and TRBJ2-1, with 7 bases aligning to TRBD2. Looked up from germline, CDR1 is MNHEY and CDR2 is SMNVEV (reference sequence). This CDR3 spans 14 amino acids. Germline trimming cut 8 bases from V and 8 bases from J; bases unmatched to any gene: 12. CDR3 sequence reads: CASSLGGTTDEQFF. CDR3 coding DNA: TGTGCCAGCTCCTTGGGGGGGACTACCGATGAGCAGTTCTTC.

The CDR3 bases are TGTGCCAGCAGTCTCCAGAGTAGCGGGAGGGCCTATGAGCAGTTCTTC. Translation gives CASSLQSSGRAYEQFF. The V and J genes are TRBV27 and TRBJ2-1, with 11 bases matching TRBD2. The CDR3 has 16 residues. Per germline, CDR1 MNHEY and CDR2 SMNVEV (reference sequence). The ends lost 5 bases at V and 8 bases at J; junction bases unmatched: 11.

The table lists this clonotype with many counts. J is TRBJ2-5 and V is TRBV27; 9 nucleotides align to TRBD2. J lost 6 bases, V lost 8 bases, and 4 bases had no gene match. This CDR3 comprises 12 residues. Germline V gene data show CDR1 as MNHEY and CDR2 as SMNVEV (reference sequence). The CDR3 sequence: CASGSGSKTQYF. CDR3 in DNA: TGTGCCAGCGGTAGCGGGAGCAAGACCCAGTACTTC.

The rearrangement joins TRBV30 to TRBJ1-5; TRBD1 aligns across 8 bases. Losses at the gene ends were 3 bases for V and 5 bases for J; bases not matched to a gene: 6. The CDR3 covers 14 residues. CDR1 GTSNPN and CDR2 SVGIG come from the germline V gene (reference sequence). CDR3 in amino acids: CAWSYGQGHQPQHF. CDR3 nucleotides: TGTGCCTGGAGCTACGGACAGGGCCATCAGCCCCAGCATTTT. The variable domain in full, completed from reference TRBV30 and TRBJ1-5, reads SQTIHQWPATLVQPVGSPLSLECTVEGTSNPNLYWYRQAAGRGLQLLFYSVGIGQISSEVPQNLSASRPQDRQFILSSKKLLLSDSGFYLCAWSYGQGHQPQHFGDGTRLSIL.